This passage covers 22 T cell receptor beta chains from one sample sequenced in a study of a mutant IDH1 vaccine in newly diagnosed glioma. The antigens of these receptors remain unknown. TCRdb's table, derived via immunoSEQ multiplex PCR, lists solely in-frame clones and lacks some. The sample yields about 64,000 clones, roughly 80% seen once. Time point defined: week 11, during vaccination. The investigators gave 300 ug of mutant IDH1 20-mer peptide in each vaccine dose, together with topical imiquimod. The input for sequencing was PBMCs, taken from a glioma patient whose treatment included an IDH1 peptide vaccine. These receptors were taken from a woman aged 50 to 60 with glioma.

Many counts were recorded for this clone. Written as DNA, the CDR3 is TGTGCCAGCAGTTTGAATCCCGGACAGGGGGATCAGCCCCAGCATTTT. It is translated as CASSLNPGQGDQPQHF. This chain uses TRBV6-5 with TRBJ1-5; 10 positions agree with TRBD1. V lost 4 bases to trimming and J lost 5 bases; unmatched junction nucleotides: 8. The CDR3 has 16 amino acids. The germline gives CDR1 MNHEY, CDR2 SVGAGI.

CDR3 nucleotides: TGTGCCTGGAGCCAAGGGGGTATAGATACGCAGTATTTT. Translation: CAWSQGGIDTQYF. This chain joins TRBV30 and TRBJ2-3; D is possibly TRBD1 (6 bases). V was shortened by 3 bases and J by 5 bases, with 12 bases between the two germline ends. This CDR3 is built from 13 residues. Germline lookup yields CDR1 GTSNPN and CDR2 SVGIG (reference sequence).

The genes are TRBV19 and TRBJ2-1; 9 bases agree with TRBD2. The germline gives CDR1 LNHDA, CDR2 SQIVND (reference sequence). J was trimmed by 6 bases and V by 4 bases; bases with no gene match: 7. This CDR3 has 15 amino acids. CDR3 nucleotide sequence: TGTGCCAGTAGTACAGGCGGGACTAGCCTCAATGAGCAGTTCTTC. Protein sequence: CASSTGGTSLNEQFF.

There are a few counts of this clone. The rearrangement uses TRBV4-1 and TRBJ2-7; D tentatively reads TRBD1 or TRBD2 (5 bases each). V lost 0 bases, J lost 3 bases, and 24 bases lay in between. This CDR3 is built from 19 residues. Germline assignment: CDR1 MGHRA and CDR2 YSYEKL. The CDR3 spells CASSQDISEGRWQSYEQYF. Here the CDR3 DNA reads TGCGCCAGCAGCCAAGATATCAGTGAGGGGCGCTGGCAAAGCTACGAGCAGTACTTC.

This chain connects TRBV19 to TRBJ1-1, with a weak D call TRBD1 (6 bases). Germline V gene sequence: CDR1 LNHDA, CDR2 SQIVND (reference sequence). V shed 3 bases and J shed 6 bases, with 14 bases lying between them. The CDR3 spans 14 residues. The CDR3 coding sequence is TGTGCCAGTAGTATGGGCAGGGGTGCGGCTGAAGCTTTCTTT. It codes for CASSMGRGAAEAFF.

V gene TRBV19 combines with J gene TRBJ2-7; tentative D call: TRBD2 (6 bases). V lost 6 bases, J lost 3 bases, and 9 bases lay in between. This CDR3 is 12 amino acids long. Germline V CDR1 and CDR2: LNHDA, SQIVND (reference sequence). The CDR3 DNA reads as TGTGCCAGTAGCGGGGACTTCTACGAGCAGTACTTC. It specifies CASSGDFYEQYF.

The sample holds one count of this clone. The rearrangement uses TRBV5-5 and TRBJ2-2; 7 nucleotides line up with TRBD1. Unmatched junction bases numbered 0, after V lost 0 bases and J lost 1 base. Germline V lookup: CDR1 SGHKS, CDR2 YYEKEE (reference sequence). The length of the CDR3 is 15 residues. The CDR3 reads CASSLGQGNTGELFF. The CDR3 coding sequence is TGTGCCAGCAGCTTGGGACAGGGGAACACCGGGGAGCTGTTTTTT. The full variable domain, its missing parts supplied by reference TRBV5-5 and TRBJ2-2, is DAGVTQSPTHLIKTRGQQVTLRCSPISGHKSVSWYQQVLGQGPQFIFQYYEKEERGRGNFPDRFSARQFPNYSSELNVNALLLGDSALYLCASSLGQGNTGELFFGEGSRLTVL.

The V call is TRBV4-3, the J call TRBJ2-2; the D is unclear. The CDR3 runs 13 residues. Germline V CDR1 and CDR2: LGHNA, YSLEER. Trimming stripped 3 bases from V and 6 bases from J, with 8 bases between. The CDR3 loop is CASSQLGSGELFF. CDR3 nucleotides: TGCGCCAGCAGCCAGCTGGGCTCCGGGGAGCTGTTTTTT.

This chain uses TRBV18 with TRBJ2-2, with D possibly TRBD2 on 6 matching bases. Looked up from germline, CDR1 is KGHSH and CDR2 is LQKENI. The CDR3 sequence is 13 residues long. Trimming removed 3 bases from V and 7 bases from J, with 9 bases in between. Here the CDR3 DNA reads TGTGCCAGCTCACCGCGGGATGACGGGGAGCTGTTTTTT. This sequence encodes CASSPRDDGELFF.

The V and J genes are TRBV7-3 and TRBJ2-5; 7 bases are a match to TRBD1. The germline V gene encodes CDR1 SGHTA and CDR2 FQGTGA. The CDR3 spans 13 residues. V gave up 3 bases and J gave up 3 bases; unmatched junction bases: 1. The CDR3 spells CASSFDREETQYF. Here the CDR3 DNA reads TGTGCCAGCAGCTTCGACAGGGAAGAGACCCAGTACTTC. The full variable domain, in which reference TRBV7-3 and TRBJ2-5 provide the parts outside the CDR3, is GAGVSQTPSNKVTEKGKYVELRCDPISGHTALYWYRQSLGQGPEFLIYFQGTGAADDSGLPNDRFFAVRPEGSVSTLKIQRTERGDSAVYLCASSFDREETQYFGPGTRLLVL.

The chain has TRBV5-6 and TRBJ1-6; 9 nucleotides agree with TRBD1. CDR3 size: 15 residues. J lost 8 bases, V lost 3 bases, and 6 bases had no gene match. Germline V CDR1 and CDR2: SGHDT, YYEEEE. In DNA form, the CDR3 reads TGTGCCAGCAGCTACCGGGACAGGGCGTATTCACCCCTCCACTTT. The encoded protein is CASSYRDRAYSPLHF.

V and J are TRBV30 and TRBJ1-5, with D unresolved. The V end was cut by 2 bases, the J end by 8 bases, with 10 bases between. Germline CDR1 is GTSNPN and CDR2 is SVGIG (reference sequence). CDR3 length equals 12 residues. The CDR3 DNA sequence: TGTGCCTGGAGTAGGACGGCGGAGCCCCAGCATTTT. Translated: CAWSRTAEPQHF.

The V call is TRBV5-4, the J call TRBJ1-3, with a possible D match to TRBD1 (5 bases). The V gene's germline CDR1 is SGHNT and CDR2 YYREEE (reference sequence). Deletions cut 7 bases from V and 4 bases from J, with 21 bases between. This CDR3 is built from 16 residues. The CDR3 spells CASYIGGAYRGNTIYF. CDR3 in DNA: TGTGCCAGCTACATTGGCGGGGCCTATAGGGGAAACACCATATATTTT. Full variable domain (rest looked up from reference TRBV5-4 and TRBJ1-3): ETGVTQSPTHLIKTRGQQVTLRCSSQSGHNTVSWYQQALGQGPQFIFQYYREEENGRGNFPPRFSGLQFPNYSSELNVNALELDDSALYLCASYIGGAYRGNTIYFGEGSWLTVV.

A word on this clone: Germline is not matched at one junction end, which may reflect a read error. The chain joins TRBV7-9 to TRBJ1-2; D not resolved. Per germline, CDR1 SEHNR and CDR2 FQNEAQ (reference sequence). The CDR3 spans 15 residues. The CDR3, as DNA: TGTGCCAGCAGCCTAGCTAACGTAGGGATGGGAGGCTACACCTTC. Translating it yields CASSLANVGMGGYTF. Together with reference TRBV7-9 and TRBJ1-2, the CDR3 gives the full variable domain: DTGVSQNPRHKITKRGQNVTFRCDPISEHNRLYWYRQTLGQGPEFLTYFQNEAQLEKSRLLSDRFSAERPKGSFSTLEIQRTEQGDSAMYLCASSLANVGMGGYTFGSGTRLTVV.

V gene TRBV5-1 combines with J gene TRBJ1-2, with a possible D match to TRBD1 (5 bases). Germline loops: CDR1 SGHRS, CDR2 YFSETQ. V was trimmed by 4 bases and J by 2 bases, leaving 12 bases between them. This CDR3 comprises 14 residues. For the CDR3, the DNA is TGCGCCAGCAGCCCCATGGGGACCAACTATGGCTACACCTTC. It translates to CASSPMGTNYGYTF.

The genes are TRBV7-9 and TRBJ2-5, with D possibly matching TRBD2 (6 bases). The V and J ends lost 5 bases and 5 bases respectively, with 12 bases between them. Per the germline V gene, CDR1 is SEHNR and CDR2 is FQNEAQ (reference sequence). The length of the CDR3 is 13 residues. This CDR3 reads CASSRSGGETQYF. DNA of the CDR3: TGTGCCAGCAGCCGTAGCGGTGGCGAGACCCAGTACTTC.

V is TRBV14 and J is TRBJ2-1, with a possible D match to TRBD1 (5 bases). The length of the CDR3 is 13 residues. V was clipped by 4 bases and J by 3 bases, with 7 bases between them. Germline CDR1 reads SGHDN; CDR2 reads FVKESK. The chain's CDR3 is CASSPDSYNEQFF. CDR3 nucleotide sequence: TGTGCCAGCAGCCCCGACAGCTACAATGAGCAGTTCTTC.

This clone was counted a few times. The rearrangement joins TRBV27 to TRBJ1-5; 8 nucleotides align to TRBD1. This CDR3 contains 18 residues. CDR1 MNHEY and CDR2 SMNVEV come from the germline V gene (reference sequence). Trimming at V came to 3 bases and at J to 0 bases, leaving 10 bases not matched to a gene. The CDR3 region has the DNA TGTGCCAGCAGTTTGGAGGGACAGGAACGTTATAGCAATCAGCCCCAGCATTTT. This sequence encodes CASSLEGQERYSNQPQHF.

On this clone: Germline and junction disagree at one end, which may indicate a read error. The chain recombines TRBV4-2 with TRBJ1-3, with D perhaps TRBD1 (6 bases). The germline V gene encodes CDR1 LGHNA and CDR2 YNFKEQ. This CDR3 is built from 13 residues. Here the CDR3 reads CATSRGTGNTIYF. CDR3 in DNA: TGTGCCACCAGCAGGGGTACTGGAAACACCATATATTTT.

The chain combines TRBV7-3 with TRBJ1-3, with D possibly being TRBD1 (5 bases). Germline CDR1 reads SGHTA; CDR2 reads FQGTGA. Trimming removed 3 bases at V and 0 bases at J, with 12 bases between. The CDR3 is 16 amino acids. The CDR3, as DNA: TGTGCCAGCAGCTTGACAGCTAGCTTCTCTGGAAACACCATATATTTT. Translated, it gives CASSLTASFSGNTIYF.

J is TRBJ2-5 and V is TRBV4-1; D is undetermined. Germline-derived CDR1 and CDR2 are MGHRA and YSYEKL. Trimming removed 1 base from V and 5 bases from J, with 14 bases in between. CDR3 length equals 15 residues. The CDR3 loop reads CASSQVDKEWETQYF. CDR3 sequence (DNA): TGCGCCAGCAGCCAAGTGGATAAAGAATGGGAGACCCAGTACTTC.

This clone was seen once. The chain couples TRBV6-6 to TRBJ2-2; 8 positions match TRBD1. After removal of 8 bases from V and 7 bases from J, the junction contained 15 bases not matched to a gene. CDR3 length equals 16 residues. Germline values: CDR1 MNHNY, CDR2 SVGAGI (reference sequence). CDR3 protein: CASLSPGQGNGGELFF. The DNA for the CDR3 is TGTGCCAGCCTAAGCCCCGGACAGGGCAATGGCGGGGAGCTGTTTTTT.